This TCR beta chain emerged from a study of glioma-infiltrating T cells after dendritic cell vaccination. The ends lost 4 bases at V and 4 bases at J; junction bases unmatched: 4. This CDR3 is 15 amino acids long. CDR1 is SGHAT, CDR2 FQNNGV, per germline. Some clones are missing from TCRdb's copy, which holds only in-frame ones; the method was immunoSEQ multiplex PCR. The sample has around 58,000 clones, 82% seen once. The TCR was taken from a human donor with glioblastoma. The sequences come from blood, collected before dendritic cell vaccination. This sequence joins TRBV11-2 and TRBJ2-1, with 10 nucleotides matching TRBD2. The CDR3 bases are TGTGCCAGCAGCTCCGGGACTAGCGTATACAATGAGCAGTTCTTC. Protein: CASSSGTSVYNEQFF.